The rows below give T cell receptor beta chains drawn from one sample of a study of shared clonotypes between healthy human individuals. This table comes from immunoSEQ multiplex PCR, and its TCRdb copy is limited to in-frame clones, with some not included. The sample has about 470,000 clones, more than 75% seen once. The sequenced sample was PBMCs. The receptors were gathered from a woman aged 40 to 55 in good health. Some clones in this sample may be carry-over from other donors' samples. CDR3s include the opening cysteine and the closing phenylalanine or tryptophan. D genes are given only for firm matches. Some rows mark clone size as missing; the rest say once, few, many or name a class of expanded clone.

V: TRBV11-2; size: .; J: TRBJ2-1; D: TRBD2; CDR3: CASSLRLAVDNEQFF; DNA: TGTGCCAGCAGCTTACGGCTAGCGGTAGACAATGAGCAGTTCTTC
V: TRBV7-2; size: .; J: TRBJ2-5; D: TRBD2; CDR3: CASSLSRKLAVSETQYF; DNA: TGTGCCAGCAGCCTAAGCCGCAAACTAGCGGTATCGGAGACCCAGTACTTC
V: TRBV10-3; size: few; J: TRBJ2-1; D: TRBD1; CDR3: CAISGTGVGNEQFF; DNA: TGTGCCATTTCCGGGACAGGGGTGGGGAATGAGCAGTTCTTC
V: TRBV5-1; size: .; J: TRBJ2-1; D: TRBD2; CDR3: CASSRASGRADEQFF; DNA: TGCGCCAGCAGCCGTGCTAGCGGGAGGGCTGATGAGCAGTTCTTC
V: TRBV28; size: few; J: TRBJ1-4; D: .; CDR3: CASSSRSREKLFF; DNA: TGTGCCAGCAGTTCTCGGAGCAGGGAAAAACTGTTTTTT
V: TRBV19; size: .; J: TRBJ2-1; D: TRBD2; CDR3: CASSIPGGGGYNEQFF; DNA: TGTGCCAGTAGTATCCCGGGAGGGGGTGGCTACAATGAGCAGTTCTTC
V: TRBV19; size: .; J: TRBJ1-2; D: .; CDR3: CASSILGRNYGYTF; DNA: TGTGCCAGTAGTATCCTAGGTCGTAACTATGGCTACACCTTC
V: TRBV19; size: .; J: TRBJ2-1; D: TRBD2; CDR3: CASSIPSGGGHNEQFF; DNA: TGTGCCAGTAGTATCCCTAGCGGGGGTGGGCACAATGAGCAGTTCTTC
V: TRBV11-2; size: .; J: TRBJ1-2; D: .; CDR3: CASSPTGTLYGYTF; DNA: TGTGCCAGCAGCCCGACCGGGACCCTATATGGCTACACCTTC
V: TRBV18; size: .; J: TRBJ1-2; D: .; CDR3: CASSPGGTSNYGYTF; DNA: TGTGCCAGCTCACCGGGGGGGACCTCTAACTATGGCTACACCTTC
V: TRBV7-6; size: .; J: TRBJ2-7; D: TRBD2; CDR3: CASSPEAGGLAYEQYF; DNA: TGTGCCAGCAGCCCCGAAGCGGGAGGGCTAGCCTACGAGCAGTACTTC
V: TRBV7-2; size: .; J: TRBJ2-3; D: .; CDR3: CASTQRRPENTQYF; DNA: TGTGCCAGCACCCAGCGGAGGCCTGAAAATACGCAGTATTTT
V: TRBV7-9; size: .; J: TRBJ2-2; D: .; CDR3: CASSTPGSGELFF; DNA: TGTGCCAGCAGCACACCGGGATCCGGGGAGCTGTTTTTT
V: TRBV30; size: .; J: TRBJ2-2; D: .; CDR3: CAWIPPPNTGELFF; DNA: TGTGCCTGGATCCCACCGCCGAACACCGGGGAGCTGTTTTTT
V: TRBV7-9; size: .; J: TRBJ1-1; D: .; CDR3: CASSLARQEAFF; DNA: TGTGCCAGCAGCTTGGCCCGACAGGAAGCTTTCTTT
V: TRBV5-6; size: few; J: TRBJ2-7; D: TRBD1; CDR3: CASTYRTGAPYEQYF; DNA: TGTGCCAGCACCTATCGGACAGGGGCCCCCTACGAGCAGTACTTC
V: TRBV7-9; size: many; J: TRBJ1-1; D: .; CDR3: CASTLVGTEAFF; DNA: TGTGCCAGCACCCTAGTGGGCACTGAAGCTTTCTTT
V: TRBV7-9; size: .; J: TRBJ2-1; D: .; CDR3: CASSLWSNEQFF; DNA: TGTGCCAGCAGCTTATGGAGCAATGAGCAGTTCTTC
V: TRBV14; size: .; J: TRBJ2-1; D: .; CDR3: CASSQGLFGNEQFF; DNA: TGTGCCAGCAGCCAAGGCCTGTTCGGGAATGAGCAGTTCTTC
V: TRBV10-2; size: .; J: TRBJ2-1; D: .; CDR3: CASSDLGPEQFF; DNA: TGCGCCAGCAGTGATTTGGGCCCAGAGCAGTTCTTC
V: TRBV27; size: .; J: TRBJ2-1; D: .; CDR3: CASREGGGVSHEQFF; DNA: TGTGCCAGCAGAGAGGGTGGGGGAGTAAGCCATGAGCAGTTCTTC
V: TRBV7-2; size: .; J: TRBJ2-7; D: TRBD1; CDR3: CASSLVPVTGVEQYF; DNA: TGTGCCAGCAGCTTAGTCCCGGTTACAGGGGTCGAGCAGTACTTC
V: TRBV7-4; size: .; J: TRBJ1-2; D: .; CDR3: CASSLEGGRVYYGYTF; DNA: TGTGCCAGCAGCTTAGAGGGTGGCAGGGTCTACTATGGCTACACCTTC
V: TRBV7-2; size: .; J: TRBJ2-1; D: TRBD2; CDR3: CASSLLAGAYNEQFF; DNA: TGTGCCAGCAGCTTACTAGCGGGGGCCTACAATGAGCAGTTCTTC
V: TRBV7-2; size: once; J: TRBJ1-2; D: TRBD1; CDR3: CASSLPRTGPDGYTF; DNA: TGTGCCAGCAGCTTACCCCGGACAGGGCCAGATGGCTACACCTTC
V: TRBV15; size: .; J: TRBJ2-5; D: .; CDR3: CATSLWEKAQETQYF; DNA: TGTGCCACCAGCTTATGGGAGAAGGCCCAAGAGACCCAGTACTTC
V: TRBV5-1; size: few; J: TRBJ2-1; D: .; CDR3: CASSLGTKTYNEQFF; DNA: TGCGCCAGCAGCCTCGGGACAAAAACCTACAATGAGCAGTTCTTC
V: TRBV29-1; size: .; J: TRBJ2-3; D: TRBD2; CDR3: CSVDKGGVSGTQYF; DNA: TGCAGCGTTGATAAGGGAGGGGTGTCGGGTACGCAGTATTTT
V: TRBV7-6; size: many; J: TRBJ2-3; D: .; CDR3: CASSTIGRGSHTQYF; DNA: TGTGCCAGCAGCACAATAGGACGGGGATCACATACGCAGTATTTT
V: TRBV28; size: .; J: TRBJ2-3; D: .; CDR3: CASSSPSAGTQYF; DNA: TGTGCCAGCAGTTCCCCTAGTGCAGGCACGCAGTATTTT
V: TRBV5-1; size: .; J: TRBJ1-2; D: TRBD1; CDR3: CASRPTGEGGYTF; DNA: TGCGCCAGCAGGCCGACAGGGGAGGGCGGCTACACCTTC
V: TRBV6-1; size: .; J: TRBJ2-7; D: .; CDR3: CASSEAGVYEQYF; DNA: TGTGCCAGCAGTGAAGCCGGTGTCTACGAGCAGTACTTC
V: TRBV27; size: many; J: TRBJ2-1; D: TRBD1; CDR3: CASSLTTGVDNEQFF; DNA: TGTGCCAGCAGTTTAACAACAGGGGTGGACAATGAGCAGTTCTTC
V: TRBV2; size: .; J: TRBJ2-1; D: TRBD2; CDR3: CASSRTSGNLYNEQFF; DNA: TGTGCCAGCAGTAGGACTAGCGGGAATCTTTACAATGAGCAGTTCTTC
V: TRBV19; size: .; J: TRBJ2-7; D: .; CDR3: CASSRGLDSYEQYF; DNA: TGTGCCAGTAGTAGGGGCCTAGACTCCTACGAGCAGTACTTC
V: TRBV6-5; size: .; J: TRBJ2-1; D: TRBD1; CDR3: CASSYFGQGNNEQFF; DNA: TGTGCCAGCAGTTACTTCGGACAGGGGAACAATGAGCAGTTCTTC
V: TRBV27; size: .; J: TRBJ2-3; D: .; CDR3: CASNPPSGKGTDTQYF; DNA: TGTGCCAGCAATCCACCCTCAGGGAAGGGCACAGATACGCAGTATTTT
V: TRBV19; size: few; J: TRBJ2-7; D: .; CDR3: CASSIPGPYEQYF; DNA: TGTGCCAGTAGTATACCAGGCCCCTACGAGCAGTACTTC
V: TRBV28; size: .; J: TRBJ1-2; D: TRBD1; CDR3: CASGTATNYGYTF; DNA: TGTGCCAGCGGGACAGCCACTAACTATGGCTACACCTTC
V: TRBV9; size: .; J: TRBJ1-6; D: .; CDR3: CASSVDPTTGNNSPLHF; DNA: TGTGCCAGCAGCGTAGACCCTACAACAGGAAACAATTCACCCCTCCACTTT
V: TRBV6-1; size: .; J: TRBJ1-1; D: TRBD1; CDR3: CASKTGEDTEAFF; DNA: TGTGCCAGCAAGACAGGGGAGGACACTGAAGCTTTCTTT
V: TRBV9; size: .; J: TRBJ2-7; D: TRBD1; CDR3: CASSRRQGGEQYF; DNA: TGTGCCAGCAGCAGGAGACAGGGGGGCGAGCAGTACTTC
V: TRBV29-1; size: once; J: TRBJ2-5; D: .; CDR3: CSVTQGGNQETQYF; DNA: TGCAGCGTCACCCAGGGCGGGAACCAAGAGACCCAGTACTTC
V: TRBV4-3; size: .; J: TRBJ1-6; D: TRBD1; CDR3: CASSRDSDRSPLHF; DNA: TGCGCCAGCAGCCGGGACAGCGACAGGTCACCCCTCCACTTT
V: TRBV28; size: .; J: TRBJ2-4; D: TRBD2; CDR3: CASRGSGLAKNIQYF; DNA: TGTGCCAGCAGGGGTAGCGGGTTAGCCAAAAACATTCAGTACTTC
V: TRBV29-1; size: .; J: TRBJ1-1; D: .; CDR3: CSTSDSLNTEAFF; DNA: TGCAGCACTTCTGACTCTTTGAACACTGAAGCTTTCTTT
V: TRBV30; size: .; J: TRBJ2-5; D: .; CDR3: CAWRAAGFETQYF; DNA: TGTGCCTGGAGGGCAGCAGGGTTCGAGACCCAGTACTTC
V: TRBV28; size: few; J: TRBJ2-3; D: TRBD2; CDR3: CASTTPPTGGPADTQYF; DNA: TGTGCCAGCACTACCCCCCCGACGGGAGGGCCGGCAGATACGCAGTATTTT